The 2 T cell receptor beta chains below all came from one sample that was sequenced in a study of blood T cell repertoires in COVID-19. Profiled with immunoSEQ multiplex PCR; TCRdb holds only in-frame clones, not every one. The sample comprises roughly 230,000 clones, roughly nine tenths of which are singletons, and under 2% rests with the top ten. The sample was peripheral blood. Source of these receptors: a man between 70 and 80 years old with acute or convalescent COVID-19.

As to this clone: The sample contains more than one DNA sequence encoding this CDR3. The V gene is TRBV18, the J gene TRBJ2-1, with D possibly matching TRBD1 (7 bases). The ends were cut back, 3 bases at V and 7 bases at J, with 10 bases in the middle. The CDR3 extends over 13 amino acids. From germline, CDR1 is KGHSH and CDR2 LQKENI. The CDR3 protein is CASSPQGGNEQFF. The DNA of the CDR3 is TGTGCCAGCTCACCCCAGGGGGGAAATGAGCAGTTCTTC.

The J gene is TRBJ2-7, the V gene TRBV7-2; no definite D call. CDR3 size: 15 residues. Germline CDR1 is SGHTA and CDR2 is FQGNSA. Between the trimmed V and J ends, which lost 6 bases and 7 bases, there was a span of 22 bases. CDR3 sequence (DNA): TGTGCCAGCAGGTCTAGTCCCACTACCTTCGGGGAGCAGTACTTC. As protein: CASRSSPTTFGEQYF.